This TCR beta chain appears in the sequencing data of a study of blood T cell repertoires in COVID-19. For the study at large: There were acute and convalescent COVID-19 samples, and they came from the United States, Italy and Spain.

Seattle researchers signed up patients amid active infection and tracked them longitudinally. The authors' processing: Estimation of nucleated cell counts relied on the amplification of reference gene primers. The protocol was immunoSEQ multiplex PCR, while the TCRdb copy is restricted to in-frame clones and leaves out a portion. V, J and clone size derive from that table, while D and trimming were established from the DNA sequence. The table has roughly 220,000 clones, about 88% seen once. The sequenced sample consisted of peripheral blood. The TCR was taken from a woman between 50 and 59 years old with COVID-19, enrolled during active disease.

The CDR3 sequence: CASSQETSGGTPSPTGELFF. The CDR3 DNA is TGTGCCAGCAGCCAAGAGACGAGCGGGGGGACACCCTCCCCCACCGGGGAGCTGTTTTTT. The chain combines TRBV4-2 with TRBJ2-2, with 9 bases fitting TRBD2. The ends lost 0 bases at V and 4 bases at J; junction bases unmatched: 15. The CDR3 has 20 residues. CDR1 and CDR2 from the germline V gene are LGHNA and YNFKEQ.